This T cell receptor (beta chain) was identified in a study of T cell changes during pregnancy in multiple sclerosis. Germline CDR1 reads LGHNT; CDR2 reads FRNRAP. After removal of 5 bases from V and 2 bases from J, the junction contained 4 bases not matched to a gene. The CDR3 consists of 16 residues. Measured with immunoSEQ multiplex PCR; TCRdb has only the in-frame clones, and not every one. The data hold about 36,000 clones, with roughly 92% observed a single time. This sequence was found in a female donor in good health, enrolled as a control in a pregnancy study. This chain connects TRBV12-5 to TRBJ2-5; 14 nucleotides line up with TRBD2. The starting material was CD4+ T cells from peripheral blood mononuclear cells, obtained in the third trimester of pregnancy. CDR3 coding DNA: TGTGCTAGTGGTCTAAGACTAGCGGGAGGGCAAGAGACCCAGTACTTC. It translates to CASGLRLAGGQETQYF. Using reference TRBV12-5 and TRBJ2-5 for the parts outside the CDR3, the full variable domain is DARVTQTPRHKVTEMGQEVTMRCQPILGHNTVFWYRQTMMQGLELLAYFRNRAPLDDSGMPKDRFSAEMPDATLATLKIQPSEPRDSAVYFCASGLRLAGGQETQYFGPGTRLLVL.